The 14 T cell receptor beta chains below come from one sample, sequenced in a study of T-cell memory formation after mild COVID-19 (dated by TCRdb to about 2021). The library was generated by 5' RACE. The reads were generated on an Illumina NovaSeq 6000. TCRdb cleaned the public reads at Q25 with fastp, built clones with MiXCR and kept in-frame beta chains. Rows with one shared CDR3 protein collapse into an entry with the most common genes and DNA. The sample data list hundreds of thousands of distinct CDR3 sequences, and more than 20% of these were observed just once. The leading ten clones occupy around 9.5% of the sample. The sample comprised PBMCs or a T cell subset sorted from them (not recorded which). The receptors were sampled from an adult woman who had mild COVID-19 (a few samples of this study predate the infection). The sample titles of this study are shuffled in the database, so cell type and time point are left out; the donor was told from shared clones.

This chain links TRBV15 with TRBJ2-1; 11 nucleotides line up with TRBD2. The CDR3 extends over 16 amino acids. V lost 0 bases to trimming and J lost 9 bases; unmatched junction nucleotides: 7. Germline values: CDR1 LNHNV, CDR2 YYDKDF (reference sequence). DNA of the CDR3: TGTGCCACCAGCAGAGAGCGGCTAGCGGGGGGTACTGAGCAGTTCTTC. Its translation: CATSRERLAGGTEQFF.

The rearrangement joins TRBV15 to TRBJ1-2; tentative D call: TRBD1 (6 bases). The CDR3 is 13 amino acids. Trimming removed 4 bases from V and 5 bases from J, with 11 bases in between. CDR1 and CDR2 (germline): LNHNV, YYDKDF (reference sequence). CDR3 protein: CATSTDSRYGYTF. CDR3 nucleotides: TGTGCCACCAGCACGGACAGTCGGTATGGCTACACCTTC. Full variable domain (rest looked up from reference TRBV15 and TRBJ1-2): DAMVIQNPRYQVTQFGKPVTLSCSQTLNHNVMYWYQQKSSQAPKLLFHYYDKDFNNEADTPDNFQSRRPNTSFCFLDIRSPGLGDTAMYLCATSTDSRYGYTFGSGTRLTVV.

In this sample, this clonotype turned up once. This chain uses TRBV3-1 with TRBJ1-1; 7 bases map to TRBD1. The germline V gene encodes CDR1 LGHDT and CDR2 YNNKEL (reference sequence). The CDR3 totals 14 residues. The J segment lost 7 bases and the V segment lost 4 bases, leaving 9 bases of the junction unmatched. This chain's CDR3 is CASSLQDRNIEAFF. As DNA, the CDR3 is TGTGCCAGCAGCCTTCAGGACAGGAATATTGAAGCTTTCTTT.

This clonotype turned up a few times. The V call is TRBV7-6, the J call TRBJ1-6; 9 nucleotides agree with TRBD1. Germline V CDR1 and CDR2: SGHVS, FNYEAQ. V dropped 4 bases and J dropped 7; count of bases not matched to a gene: 2. The CDR3 sequence is 14 residues long. The CDR3 spells CASSSDRGNSPLHF. For the CDR3, the DNA is TGTGCCAGCAGCTCGGACAGGGGAAATTCACCCCTCCACTTT.

This sequence joins TRBV6-5 and TRBJ2-7; no definite D call. V lost 0 bases to trimming and J lost 2 bases, with 8 bases between them. Germline values: CDR1 MNHEY, CDR2 SVGAGI. This CDR3 is 14 amino acids long. CDR3 region: CASSYSVSPYEQYF. The CDR3, as DNA: TGTGCCAGCAGTTACTCGGTCAGTCCCTACGAGCAGTACTTC.

The chain carries TRBV27 and TRBJ1-4; tentative D call: TRBD1 (6 bases). Per germline, CDR1 MNHEY and CDR2 SMNVEV (reference sequence). Deletions cut 8 bases from V and 5 bases from J, with 15 bases between. The length of the CDR3 is 14 residues. The chain's CDR3 is CASRMTGINEKLFF. DNA of the CDR3: TGTGCCAGCCGAATGACAGGAATAAATGAAAAACTGTTTTTT.

The chain couples TRBV23-1 to TRBJ2-1; 8 nucleotides agree with TRBD2. TRBV23-1 is an ORF; its function is uncertain. The CDR3 contains 15 residues. V lost 4 bases and J lost 11; bases outside the gene matches: 13. CDR3 in amino acids: CASSPRAGTREKQFF. The CDR3 DNA reads as TGCGCCAGCAGTCCACGAGCCGGGACTAGGGAGAAGCAGTTCTTC.

The rearrangement uses TRBV7-9 and TRBJ2-1, with TRBD2 matching over 7 bases. V gave up 8 bases and J gave up 6 bases; unmatched junction bases: 4. The CDR3 runs to 12 residues. CDR1 is SEHNR, CDR2 FQNEAQ, per germline (reference sequence). This CDR3 is CASGTIINEQFF. The CDR3 nucleotides read TGTGCCAGCGGGACTATCATCAATGAGCAGTTCTTC.

The rearrangement joins TRBV5-4 to TRBJ1-6; 7 nucleotides agree with TRBD1. Germline V gene lookup returns CDR1 SGHNT and CDR2 YYREEE (reference sequence). CDR3 size: 15 residues. V trimming: 7 bases; J trimming: 6 bases; junction bases outside the gene matches: 10. The CDR3, as DNA: TGTGCCAGCCGCGCCGGACAGGAGAGTAATTCACCCCTCCACTTT. It is translated as CASRAGQESNSPLHF. Complete variable domain (other parts from reference TRBV5-4 and TRBJ1-6): ETGVTQSPTHLIKTRGQQVTLRCSSQSGHNTVSWYQQALGQGPQFIFQYYREEENGRGNFPPRFSGLQFPNYSSELNVNALELDDSALYLCASRAGQESNSPLHFGNGTRLTVT.

This clonotype has more than one count but fewer than ten. The gene calls are TRBV7-9 and TRBJ2-1; D might be TRBD1 (6 bases). This CDR3 has 15 residues. The V and J ends lost 1 base and 4 bases respectively, with 11 bases between them. Looked up from germline, CDR1 is SEHNR and CDR2 is FQNEAQ (reference sequence). The CDR3: CASSLVLGTYNEQFF. CDR3 sequence (DNA): TGTGCCAGCAGCTTAGTACTCGGGACATACAATGAGCAGTTCTTC.

This clonotype turned up a few times. The chain links TRBV10-3 to TRBJ2-1, with D unclear. CDR1 is ENHRY, CDR2 SYGVKD, per germline. CDR3 length equals 13 residues. V lost 7 bases to trimming and J lost 0 bases, with 7 bases between them. The CDR3 DNA reads TGTGCCATCACGGGTTTCTCCTACAATGAGCAGTTCTTC. Residues: CAITGFSYNEQFF.

The table lists this clonotype with a few counts. CDR3 coding DNA: TGTGCCAGCAGCGCTACAGGAAGCTCCTACGAGCAGTACTTC. It codes for CASSATGSSYEQYF. The V and J genes are TRBV11-2 and TRBJ2-7; D perhaps matches TRBD1 (5 bases). The CDR3 is 14 residues long. V was trimmed by 5 bases and J by 0 bases, leaving 11 bases between them. From germline, CDR1 is SGHAT and CDR2 FQNNGV. The variable domain in full, with the rest retrieved from reference TRBV11-2 and TRBJ2-7, is EAGVAQSPRYKIIEKRQSVAFWCNPISGHATLYWYQQILGQGPKLLIQFQNNGVVDDSQLPKDRFSAERLKGVDSTLKIQPAKLEDSAVYLCASSATGSSYEQYFGPGTRLTVT.

V is TRBV29-1 and J is TRBJ2-7; the D gene is possibly TRBD1 (6 bases). Trimming stripped 0 bases from V and 3 bases from J, with 9 bases between. CDR3 length: 13 amino acids. CDR1 SQVTM and CDR2 ANQGSEA come from the germline V gene. The CDR3 DNA follows: TGCAGCGTTGAAGACAGGGGAAACTACGAGCAGTACTTC. It specifies CSVEDRGNYEQYF.

This chain links TRBV29-1 with TRBJ2-1, with TRBD2 as a possible D gene (7 bases). The V gene lost 5 bases and the J gene lost 2 bases, with 13 bases spanning the gap. The CDR3 consists of 14 residues. CDR1 is SQVTM and CDR2 is ANQGSEA in the germline V gene. The CDR3 coding sequence is TGCAGCGTTTTTGGGGGGGCGGCCTACAATGAGCAGTTCTTC. Its protein product is CSVFGGAAYNEQFF.